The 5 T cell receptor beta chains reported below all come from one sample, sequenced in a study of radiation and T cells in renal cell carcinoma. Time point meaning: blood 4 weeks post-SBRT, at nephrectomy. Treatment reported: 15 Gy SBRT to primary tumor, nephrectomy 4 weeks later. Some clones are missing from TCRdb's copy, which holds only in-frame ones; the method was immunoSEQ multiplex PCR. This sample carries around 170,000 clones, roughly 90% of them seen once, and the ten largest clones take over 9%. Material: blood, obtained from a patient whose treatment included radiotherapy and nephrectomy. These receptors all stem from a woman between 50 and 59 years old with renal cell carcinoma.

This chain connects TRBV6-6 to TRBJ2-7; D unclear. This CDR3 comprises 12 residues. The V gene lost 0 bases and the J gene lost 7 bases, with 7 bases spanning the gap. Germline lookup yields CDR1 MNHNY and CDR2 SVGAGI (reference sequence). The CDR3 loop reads CASSYSVREQYF. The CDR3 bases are TGTGCCAGCAGTTACTCAGTTCGGGAGCAGTACTTC.

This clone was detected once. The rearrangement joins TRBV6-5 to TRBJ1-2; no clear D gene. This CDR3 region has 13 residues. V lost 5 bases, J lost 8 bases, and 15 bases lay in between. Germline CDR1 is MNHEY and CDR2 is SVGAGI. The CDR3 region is CASSTTAARGYTF. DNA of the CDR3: TGTGCCAGCAGTACCACGGCGGCACGGGGCTACACCTTC.

The CDR3 DNA follows: TGTGCCAGCAGTGTAGGAGATATCGGCTACACCTTC. Translating it yields CASSVGDIGYTF. The chain recombines TRBV6-1 with TRBJ1-2; D gene uncertain. V was cut by 4 bases and J by 8 bases, with 11 bases left in between. Germline V gene sequence: CDR1 MNHNS, CDR2 SASEGT. The CDR3 is 12 amino acids.

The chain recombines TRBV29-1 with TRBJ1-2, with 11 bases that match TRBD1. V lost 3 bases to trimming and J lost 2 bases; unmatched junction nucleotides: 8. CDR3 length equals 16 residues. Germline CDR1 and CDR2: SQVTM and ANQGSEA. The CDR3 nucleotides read TGCAGCGTTGACCCCCGGACAGGGGGCCAGAACTATGGCTACACCTTC. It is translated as CSVDPRTGGQNYGYTF.

CDR3 DNA sequence: TGTGCCAGTAGTACCGGACTCTTCAGCTCCTACGAGCAGTACTTC. It encodes CASSTGLFSSYEQYF. V usage is TRBV19 and J usage is TRBJ2-7; tentative D call: TRBD2 (5 bases). The CDR3 has 15 amino acids. Germline V gene sequence: CDR1 LNHDA, CDR2 SQIVND (reference sequence). V lost 4 bases and J lost 0, with 13 bases in between. Variable domain in full (rest from reference TRBV19 and TRBJ2-7): DGGITQSPKYLFRKEGQNVTLSCEQNLNHDAMYWYRQDPGQGLRLIYYSQIVNDFQKGDIAEGYSVSREKKESFPLTVTSAQKNPTAFYLCASSTGLFSSYEQYFGPGTRLTVT.